Sequencing of this T cell receptor (beta chain) was carried out in a study of shared clonotypes between healthy human individuals. General study findings and limits: Memory subsets generally showed lower estimated richness than naive subsets.

For each subset, genomic DNA was distributed in equal portions over several immunoSEQ plates. Profiled with immunoSEQ multiplex PCR; TCRdb holds only in-frame clones, not every one. In the table there are roughly 2.6 million clones, approximately 94% of which are singletons. The J segment lost 4 bases and the V segment lost 4 bases, leaving 8 bases of the junction unmatched. The CDR3 spans 16 residues. Looked up from germline, CDR1 is WSHSY and CDR2 is SAAADI. To note about this clone: Its cognate antigen is unknown.

The chain uses TRBV10-2 and TRBJ1-2; 11 nucleotides agree with TRBD1. Material: naive CD4+ T cells sorted from blood. Subset reported: CD45RA+ positively selected. This clonotype originated in a man younger than 35 in good health. The CDR3 bases are TGCGCCAGCAGTGGGATGGACAGGGGGCGAGTCTATGGCTACACCTTC. Amino acid sequence: CASSGMDRGRVYGYTF.